Shown below are 17 T cell receptor beta chains from a single sample sequenced in a study of metastatic and nonmetastatic thyroid tumors. TCRdb ran MiXCR on the PCR reads. This table has about 48,000 clones, approximately 20% appearing once. Thyroid surgery took place with no prior treatment in any patient. Sequenced input: blood. These receptors all come from a male donor with papillary thyroid cancer or a benign thyroid nodule (not recorded which). Some clones in this sample may be carry-over from other donors' samples.

For this clone: The conserved final phenylalanine or tryptophan is absent from the CDR3, which likely points to a read error. No DNA is shown, since the ends of the CDR3 on it are uncertain; the CDR3 is the one TCRdb lists. The V and J genes are TRBV2 and TRBJ2-1; whether TRBD2, the table's D call, matches the DNA was not checked. Inclusive of both ends, the CDR3 amounts to 10 amino acids. Germline CDR1 and CDR2: SNHLY and FYNNEI. The CDR3 sequence: CASSEGEIAG.

There are many counts of this clone. The V call is TRBV2, the J call TRBJ2-1, with 8 bases fitting TRBD2. CDR3 length: 15 amino acids. Germline V gene lookup returns CDR1 SNHLY and CDR2 FYNNEI. After removal of 4 bases from V and 5 bases from J, the junction contained 7 bases not matched to a gene. The CDR3 sequence: CASSGFSGDHNEQFF. Written as DNA, the CDR3 is TGTGCCAGCAGTGGTTTTAGCGGGGATCACAATGAGCAGTTCTTC.

The chain has TRBV24-1 and TRBJ1-2; 8 positions match TRBD1. The CDR3 extends over 12 amino acids. Germline V gene lookup returns CDR1 KGHDR and CDR2 SFDVKD. V dropped 3 bases and J dropped 9; count of bases not matched to a gene: 2. The CDR3 region has the DNA TGTGCCACCAGTGATCGACAGGGGAGCTACACCTTC. Translating it yields CATSDRQGSYTF.

The chain employs TRBV30 and TRBJ2-7; D perhaps matches TRBD1 (5 bases). Germline values: CDR1 GTSNPN, CDR2 SVGIG (reference sequence). The CDR3 is 13 residues long. V lost 6 bases, J lost 5 bases, and 17 bases lay in between. The chain's CDR3 is CACTKLARDEQYF. The CDR3 DNA reads as TGTGCCTGTACGAAACTCGCCAGGGACGAGCAGTACTTC. Using reference TRBV30 and TRBJ2-7 for the parts outside the CDR3, the full variable domain is SQTIHQWPATLVQPVGSPLSLECTVEGTSNPNLYWYRQAAGRGLQLLFYSVGIGQISSEVPQNLSASRPQDRQFILSSKKLLLSDSGFYLCACTKLARDEQYFGPGTRLTVT.

This clone was picked up many times. V and J are TRBV30 and TRBJ1-2; D call uncertain. The CDR3 consists of 14 residues. The V gene's germline CDR1 is GTSNPN and CDR2 SVGIG (reference sequence). V was trimmed by 0 bases and J by 7 bases, leaving 15 bases between them. The CDR3 reads CAWSVHLGTLGYTF. As DNA, the CDR3 is TGTGCCTGGAGTGTCCACCTAGGTACTCTTGGCTACACCTTC.

A few counts support this clone. The V call is TRBV6-1, the J call TRBJ2-7; 8 bases are a match to TRBD2. The trim removed 5 bases at V and 3 bases at J, leaving 15 bases unmatched. Germline lookup yields CDR1 MNHNS and CDR2 SASEGT. The CDR3 sequence is 17 residues long. CDR3 nucleotide sequence: TGTGCCAGCAGTCAGTGTTCTTCGGGAGGGGGAAGCTACGAGCAGTACTTC. It yields the protein CASSQCSSGGGSYEQYF.

This clone was observed at least ten times. This rearrangement joins TRBV4-1 to TRBJ1-4; D gene uncertain. V lost 2 bases to trimming and J lost 8 bases, with 12 bases between them. Germline CDR1 is MGHRA and CDR2 is YSYEKL. CDR3 length: 14 amino acids. The CDR3 sequence is CASSQQEVGEKLFF. The DNA for the CDR3 is TGCGCCAGCAGCCAACAAGAGGTAGGGGAAAAACTGTTTTTT.

The genes are TRBV30 and TRBJ2-4, with D perhaps given as TRBD1 or TRBD2 (5 bases each). The CDR3 totals 17 residues. Germline-derived CDR1 and CDR2 are GTSNPN and SVGIG (reference sequence). Deletions cut 0 bases from V and 2 bases from J, with 17 bases between. CDR3: CAWSVLGTLLTKNIQYF. CDR3 bases: TGTGCCTGGAGTGTACTCGGGACGCTGTTGACCAAAAACATTCAGTACTTC.

The chain uses TRBV5-1 and TRBJ2-1, with 13 bases fitting TRBD2. V gave up 2 bases and J gave up 8 bases; unmatched junction bases: 7. Per the germline V gene, CDR1 is SGHRS and CDR2 is YFSETQ. The CDR3 runs 16 residues. DNA for the CDR3: TGCGCCAGCAGCTTATTACTAGCGGGAGGGTCTGATGAGCAGTTCTTC. It translates to CASSLLLAGGSDEQFF.

This clone came up many times. The V call is TRBV5-1, the J call TRBJ2-3; 8 bases align to TRBD2. The V and J ends lost 2 bases and 4 bases, in that order; junction bases with no gene match: 9. The CDR3 has 16 residues. Germline V lookup: CDR1 SGHRS, CDR2 YFSETQ. The CDR3 sequence: CASSFGGAGGADTQYF. Here the CDR3 DNA reads TGCGCCAGCAGCTTCGGGGGGGCCGGAGGGGCAGATACGCAGTATTTT.

On this clone itself: A much larger clone lies one base from this, so it may be a read error. The same CDR3 is also encoded by other DNA sequences in this sample. The rearrangement uses TRBV27 and TRBJ2-7; TRBD1 agrees at 8 bases. J lost 1 base, V lost 5 bases, and 4 bases had no gene match. The germline V gene encodes CDR1 MNHEY and CDR2 SMNVEV (reference sequence). The CDR3 has 14 amino acids. CDR3 in amino acids: CASSGQGASYEQYF. CDR3 DNA: TGTGCCAGCAGTGGACAGGGTGCATCCTACGAGCAGTACTTC.

This clone was picked up many times. This chain joins TRBV6-1 and TRBJ2-5, with a weak D call TRBD2 (5 bases). V gave up 5 bases and J gave up 2 bases, with 12 bases separating them. CDR1 and CDR2 (germline): MNHNS, SASEGT. This CDR3 spans 14 amino acids. CDR3 loop: CASSFYRGQETQYF. The CDR3 DNA is TGTGCCAGCAGTTTTTACCGGGGACAAGAGACCCAGTACTTC.

V usage is TRBV18 and J usage is TRBJ2-1; D tentatively fits TRBD1 or TRBD2 (6 bases each). CDR1 is KGHSH, CDR2 LQKENI, per germline. The CDR3 totals 15 residues. Trimming removed 5 bases at V and 4 bases at J, with 15 bases between. The CDR3 sequence: CASSVKGGSYNEQFF. The DNA of the CDR3 is TGTGCCAGCTCAGTAAAGGGGGGATCTTACAATGAGCAGTTCTTC.

This clone was recorded at least ten times. The chain combines TRBV18 with TRBJ2-1; 10 bases align to TRBD2. The CDR3 has 15 residues. CDR1 is KGHSH and CDR2 is LQKENI in the germline V gene. V was clipped by 3 bases and J by 7 bases; unmatched bases: 6. The CDR3 DNA follows: TGTGCCAGCTCACCTGCTAGCGGGAGATGGAATGAGCAGTTCTTC. This sequence encodes CASSPASGRWNEQFF.

The chain uses TRBV5-1 and TRBJ2-3; D gene uncertain. Germline-derived CDR1 and CDR2 are SGHRS and YFSETQ. The V end lost 1 base, the J end lost 2 bases, and 2 bases lay between the germline ends. The CDR3 extends over 12 amino acids. The CDR3: CASSLNTDTQYF. The DNA for the CDR3 is TGCGCCAGCAGCTTGAACACAGATACGCAGTATTTT.

This clone has more than one count but fewer than ten. This sequence joins TRBV7-9 and TRBJ2-7, with TRBD1 matching 8 bases. The V gene end was trimmed by 3 bases and the J gene end by 5 bases; junction bases not matched to a gene: 3. Germline V CDR1 and CDR2: SEHNR, FQNEAQ (reference sequence). The CDR3 sequence is 13 residues long. The CDR3 DNA is TGTGCCAGCAGCTTGGGACAGGCGGACGAGCAGTACTTC. Its protein is CASSLGQADEQYF. Full variable domain (rest looked up from reference TRBV7-9 and TRBJ2-7): DTGVSQNPRHKITKRGQNVTFRCDPISEHNRLYWYRQTLGQGPEFLTYFQNEAQLEKSRLLSDRFSAERPKGSFSTLEIQRTEQGDSAMYLCASSLGQADEQYFGPGTRLTVT.

This sequence joins TRBV20-1 and TRBJ2-7; TRBD2 is a possible D gene (6 bases). V was clipped by 0 bases and J by 10 bases, with 13 bases between them. CDR1 and CDR2 from the germline V gene are DFQATT and SNEGSKA (reference sequence). This CDR3 comprises 12 residues. In DNA, the CDR3 is TGCAGTGCTAGAGAGGCGCGGGAAGGTCAGTACTTC. This translates into CSAREAREGQYF.